The clone carrying this TCR beta chain was counted at least ten times. Its antigen remains unidentified. The investigators amplified TCR beta CDR3 regions from RNA transcripts. In the first-round RT-PCR of the TCR CDR3, the HTBI primer set was used. Each CDR3 protein gets one entry after TCRdb re-called the multiplex PCR reads with MiXCR. The sample includes hundreds of thousands of distinct CDR3 sequences, over 11% of them seen just once. This record comes from a study of T cells in Graves' hyperthyroidism and ophthalmopathy. Per the germline V gene, CDR1 is MDHEN and CDR2 is SYDVKM. The CDR3 extends over 22 amino acids. Trimming took 6 bases from V and 0 from J, leaving 33 bases between them. Study findings and constraints: Blood also showed most of the thyroid clonotypes that were expanded above 0.001.

Newly diagnosed hyperthyroidism patients aged 18 to 65 years had disease lasting under 2 months. Diagnoses rested on clinical symptoms, serum thyroxine and TRAb, thyroid ultrasound and orbital computed tomography. The gene calls are TRBV28 and TRBJ2-1; the D is unclear. The sequenced sample was blood. The clonotype was recovered from a woman aged 25 to 39 with Graves' hyperthyroidism that later progressed to Graves' ophthalmopathy. The CDR3 loop reads CASSLTPTDARWIHSSYNEQFF. CDR3 sequence (DNA): TGTGCCAGCAGCCTAACCCCGACCGATGCCCGATGGATTCATAGCTCCTACAATGAGCAGTTCTTC.